This T cell receptor (beta chain) was documented in a study of graft-versus-host responses after intestinal transplantation. For the study at large: Each transplant was multivisceral, liver-intestinal, or isolated intestinal. Study-wide results and caveats: Early post-transplant HvG declines were associated with peak circulating GvH clone levels. Some GvH clones appeared in ileal mucosa or blood before recipient bone marrow. Elevated graft-versus-host to host-versus-graft clonal ratios in allografts were recorded for patients with graft-donor T cell macrochimerism.

Intraepithelial and lamina propria lymphocytes were released after the graft tissue was processed. With regard to this clone: No antigen is known for it.

Libraries were prepared by immunoSEQ multiplex PCR; TCRdb keeps only in-frame clonotypes and omits some of them. Of more than 13,000 clones detected, almost 70% appear once; the ten largest clones hold approximately 23%. The CDR3 totals 19 residues. The germline V gene has CDR1 SGHDT and CDR2 YYEEEE. Trimming removed 3 bases from V and 0 bases from J; junction bases left unmatched: 12. J is TRBJ1-5 and V is TRBV5-6, with 10 nucleotides matching TRBD1. The sequence was obtained from a human patient who received an intestinal transplant, so some T cells may come from the graft donor. The input for sequencing was ileum tissue, taken 717 days after intestinal transplantation. CDR3 amino acids: CASSWGDRGPYYSNQPQHF. CDR3 DNA sequence: TGTGCCAGCAGCTGGGGCGACAGGGGGCCTTATTATAGCAATCAGCCCCAGCATTTT.